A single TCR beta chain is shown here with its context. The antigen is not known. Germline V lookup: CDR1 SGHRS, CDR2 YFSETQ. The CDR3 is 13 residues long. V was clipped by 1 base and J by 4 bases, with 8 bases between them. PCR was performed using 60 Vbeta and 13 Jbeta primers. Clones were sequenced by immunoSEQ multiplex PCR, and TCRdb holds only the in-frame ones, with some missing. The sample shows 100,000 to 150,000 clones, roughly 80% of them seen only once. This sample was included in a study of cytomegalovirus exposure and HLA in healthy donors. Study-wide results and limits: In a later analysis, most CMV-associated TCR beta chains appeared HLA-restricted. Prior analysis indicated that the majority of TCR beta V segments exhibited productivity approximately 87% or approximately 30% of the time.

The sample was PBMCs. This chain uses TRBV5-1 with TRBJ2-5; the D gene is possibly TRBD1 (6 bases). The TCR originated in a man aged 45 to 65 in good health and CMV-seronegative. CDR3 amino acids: CASSLQGRETQYF. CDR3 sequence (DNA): TGCGCCAGCAGCTTGCAGGGGCGAGAGACCCAGTACTTC. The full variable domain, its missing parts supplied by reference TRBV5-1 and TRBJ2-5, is KAGVTQTPRYLIKTRGQQVTLSCSPISGHRSVSWYQQTPGQGLQFLFEYFSETQRNKGNFPGRFSGRQFSNSRSEMNVSTLELGDSALYLCASSLQGRETQYFGPGTRLLVL.